Presented here are 25 T cell receptor beta chains from one specimen sequenced in a study of cytomegalovirus exposure and HLA in healthy donors. PCR involved 60 Vbeta and 13 Jbeta primers. The data were produced by immunoSEQ multiplex PCR, yet TCRdb's version contains in-frame clones alone and is incomplete. Of about 95,000 clones in the sample, about three quarters were seen once. The sample was PBMCs. All receptors come from a woman between 50 and 59 years old in good health and CMV-seropositive.

CDR3 region: CASIPGQGPLLEQYF. In nucleotides, the CDR3 is TGTGCCAGCATCCCGGGACAGGGGCCTCTGTTAGAGCAGTACTTC. J is TRBJ2-7 and V is TRBV6-1, with 10 bases lining up with TRBD1. This CDR3 has 15 residues. Germline V gene sequence: CDR1 MNHNS, CDR2 SASEGT. Germline trimming cut 7 bases from V and 7 bases from J; bases unmatched to any gene: 13.

The table lists this clone with a count of one. The gene calls are TRBV7-6 and TRBJ2-2; D possibly corresponds to TRBD1 (5 bases). Germline V lookup: CDR1 SGHVS, CDR2 FNYEAQ. CDR3 length: 15 residues. The V end was cut by 5 bases, the J end by 0 bases, with 10 bases between. The CDR3 here is CASSPRTSNTGELFF. The CDR3 DNA reads as TGTGCCAGCAGCCCCCGGACATCGAACACCGGGGAGCTGTTTTTT.

The gene calls are TRBV6-5 and TRBJ2-1, with D perhaps matching TRBD2 (5 bases). Germline V gene sequence: CDR1 MNHEY, CDR2 SVGAGI. The CDR3 is made up of 14 amino acids. Trimming pared 6 bases from V and 3 bases from J, leaving 12 bases between. The CDR3 spells CASRELGSYNEQFF. In DNA form, the CDR3 reads TGTGCCAGCAGGGAACTAGGAAGCTACAATGAGCAGTTCTTC.

This chain connects TRBV19 to TRBJ1-6; D not certain. The V gene lost 6 bases and the J gene lost 1 base, with 7 bases spanning the gap. CDR3 length: 14 amino acids. Looked up from germline, CDR1 is LNHDA and CDR2 is SQIVND (reference sequence). The CDR3 region has the DNA TGTGCCAGTAGACCGAGTTCCTATAATTCACCCCTCCACTTT. This translates into CASRPSSYNSPLHF.

The chain combines TRBV11-2 with TRBJ1-2; D is perhaps TRBD1 (6 bases). CDR1 is SGHAT, CDR2 FQNNGV, per germline. V was clipped by 1 base and J by 4 bases, with 7 bases between them. CDR3 size: 13 residues. CDR3 loop: CASSLVTGYGYTF. The CDR3 coding sequence is TGTGCCAGCAGCTTAGTGACAGGCTATGGCTACACCTTC.

The V and J genes are TRBV6-5 and TRBJ2-7; D possibly corresponds to TRBD1 (6 bases). The CDR3 consists of 15 residues. In germline, CDR1 is MNHEY, CDR2 SVGAGI. The V and J ends lost 0 bases and 4 bases respectively, with 13 bases between them. CDR3 bases: TGTGCCAGCAGTTACTCTGGGGGCAGCCCTTACGAGCAGTACTTC. This encodes CASSYSGGSPYEQYF.

This clone was recorded once. The gene calls are TRBV7-2 and TRBJ1-3; 7 nucleotides line up with TRBD1. The CDR3 spans 17 residues. V trimming: 4 bases; J trimming: 0 bases; junction bases outside the gene matches: 9. Per germline, CDR1 SGHTA and CDR2 FQGNSA. The CDR3: CASSSRQGRSSGNTIYF. For the CDR3, the DNA is TGTGCCAGCAGCTCGAGACAGGGTAGAAGCTCTGGAAACACCATATATTTT.

As concerns this clone: The junction and the germline gene differ at one end; a read error may be behind it. The chain has TRBV7-9 and TRBJ2-1; D is perhaps TRBD2 (5 bases). Per the germline V gene, CDR1 is SEHNR and CDR2 is FQNEAQ (reference sequence). The CDR3 consists of 15 residues. The DNA of the CDR3 is TGTGCCGGCAGCTTATCAGCGGCAACCTACAATGAGCAGTTCTTC. It yields the protein CAGSLSAATYNEQFF.

This clone has more than one count but fewer than ten. This chain links TRBV5-1 with TRBJ1-1; D is uncertain. Germline V gives CDR1 SGHRS, CDR2 YFSETQ. Trimming removed 2 bases from V and 0 bases from J, with 5 bases in between. CDR3 length: 13 amino acids. The CDR3 loop reads CASSFGMNTEAFF. CDR3 in DNA: TGCGCCAGCAGCTTCGGTATGAACACTGAAGCTTTCTTT.

The J gene is TRBJ2-3, the V gene TRBV29-1; a weak D match, TRBD2 (5 bases). CDR1 and CDR2 (germline): SQVTM, ANQGSEA. This CDR3 spans 13 amino acids. The ends were cut back, 4 bases at V and 1 base at J, with 9 bases in the middle. The CDR3 nucleotides are TGCAGCGTTGTCGGGGATGGCACAGATACGCAGTATTTT. Its protein is CSVVGDGTDTQYF.

The chain uses TRBV20-1 and TRBJ2-7; possible D gene TRBD1, 5 bases. Germline CDR1 is DFQATT and CDR2 is SNEGSKA (reference sequence). The CDR3 totals 11 residues. The V and J ends lost 6 bases and 2 bases respectively, with 8 bases between them. The CDR3 nucleotides are TGCAGTGCCAGGACAACCTACGAGCAGTACTTC. This gives the protein CSARTTYEQYF.

The V call is TRBV7-8, the J call TRBJ2-1; D uncertain. The V gene lost 7 bases and the J gene lost 0 bases, with 13 bases spanning the gap. The CDR3 loop spans 15 amino acids. Germline-derived CDR1 and CDR2 are SGHVS and FQNEAQ. The CDR3 sequence is CASTPLTSSYNEQFF. CDR3 sequence (DNA): TGTGCCAGCACCCCCCTGACTTCCTCCTACAATGAGCAGTTCTTC.

This clone was counted once. The V and J genes are TRBV5-6 and TRBJ2-3, with TRBD1 matching over 9 bases. CDR3 length equals 15 residues. Trimming removed 0 bases from V and 6 bases from J; junction bases left unmatched: 5. CDR1 and CDR2 (germline): SGHDT, YYEEEE. The CDR3 is CASSLGGQGEDTQYF. The CDR3 region has the DNA TGTGCCAGCAGCTTGGGGGGACAGGGAGAGGATACGCAGTATTTT.

The chain joins TRBV10-1 to TRBJ2-2, with D perhaps matching TRBD2 (6 bases). Trimming shortened V by 4 bases and J by 1 base, and 10 bases separated the two germline ends. This CDR3 is 15 amino acids long. The germline V gene has CDR1 WNHNN and CDR2 SYGVQD (reference sequence). The DNA of the CDR3 is TGCGCCAGCAGTGCCGGGACTCTGAACACCGGGGAGCTGTTTTTT. This gives the protein CASSAGTLNTGELFF.

V is TRBV6-6 and J is TRBJ2-2; 7 bases are shared with TRBD2. Per the germline V gene, CDR1 is MNHNY and CDR2 is SVGAGI (reference sequence). The ends lost 2 bases at V and 2 bases at J; junction bases unmatched: 5. This CDR3 comprises 16 residues. The CDR3, as DNA: TGTGCCAGCAGTTACAGGGGCGGGGGAAACACCGGGGAGCTGTTTTTT. Translation: CASSYRGGGNTGELFF.

For the CDR3, the DNA is TGTGCCAGCAGCTTATTCCCAGCGGGAGGCCGCACCGGGGAGCTGTTTTTT. It yields the protein CASSLFPAGGRTGELFF. The chain employs TRBV7-6 and TRBJ2-2, with TRBD2 matching over 9 bases. Germline trimming cut 2 bases from V and 4 bases from J; bases unmatched to any gene: 8. This CDR3 has 17 amino acids. Germline V gives CDR1 SGHVS, CDR2 FNYEAQ.

The chain employs TRBV30 and TRBJ2-1, with TRBD1 matching 11 bases. The V and J ends lost 2 bases and 9 bases, in that order; junction bases with no gene match: 9. There are 15 residues in the CDR3. Germline V lookup: CDR1 GTSNPN, CDR2 SVGIG (reference sequence). The CDR3 DNA reads TGTGCCTGGAGTCCCTTTAGCGGGACAGGGGGTGAGCAGTTCTTC. Translation: CAWSPFSGTGGEQFF.

The chain carries TRBV9 and TRBJ2-7; the D is unclear. V lost 0 bases and J lost 4, with 8 bases in between. This CDR3 has 13 amino acids. CDR1 SGDLS and CDR2 YYNGEE come from the germline V gene. The DNA for the CDR3 is TGTGCCAGCAGCGTAGGGATCGGGTACGAGCAGTACTTC. Its translation: CASSVGIGYEQYF.

V and J are TRBV7-8 and TRBJ2-2, with no clear D. V was clipped by 4 bases and J by 1 base, with 10 bases between them. The germline V gene encodes CDR1 SGHVS and CDR2 FQNEAQ. This CDR3 is built from 15 residues. This CDR3 reads CASSYERWNTGELFF. The CDR3 DNA is TGTGCCAGCAGCTACGAGCGTTGGAACACCGGGGAGCTGTTTTTT.

The rearrangement links TRBV28 to TRBJ2-3; D call uncertain. The V gene lost 5 bases and the J gene lost 2 bases, with 14 bases spanning the gap. Germline V CDR1 and CDR2: MDHEN, SYDVKM. CDR3 length: 15 residues. The CDR3 DNA follows: TGTGCCAGCAGTCCCAAGCGCCCTTTCACAGATACGCAGTATTTT. Translated: CASSPKRPFTDTQYF.

The chain has TRBV7-8 and TRBJ2-1; 8 bases agree with TRBD1. Germline trimming cut 5 bases from V and 3 bases from J; bases unmatched to any gene: 6. The CDR3 spans 15 residues. The germline V gene has CDR1 SGHVS and CDR2 FQNEAQ. CDR3 loop: CASSRGQGVYNEQFF. In nucleotides, the CDR3 is TGTGCCAGCAGCCGAGGACAGGGAGTCTACAATGAGCAGTTCTTC.

The V gene is TRBV5-1, the J gene TRBJ2-5, with D possibly being TRBD1 (6 bases). The CDR3 has 14 amino acids. Germline CDR1 reads SGHRS; CDR2 reads YFSETQ. Trimming pared 5 bases from V and 5 bases from J, leaving 16 bases between. CDR3 coding DNA: TGCGCCAGCAGGTCAGGGGCACAATCGGAGACCCAGTACTTC. Amino acids: CASRSGAQSETQYF.

This chain links TRBV5-1 with TRBJ2-7; the match to TRBD1 covers 12 bases. V gave up 4 bases and J gave up 4 bases; unmatched junction bases: 6. The CDR3 is 15 residues long. CDR1 is SGHRS and CDR2 is YFSETQ in the germline V gene. The CDR3 loop is CASSNRDRGHYEQYF. Written as DNA, the CDR3 is TGCGCCAGCAGCAACCGGGACAGGGGGCATTACGAGCAGTACTTC.

The gene calls are TRBV5-1 and TRBJ2-7, with D maybe TRBD2 (5 bases). The V gene's germline CDR1 is SGHRS and CDR2 YFSETQ. V was cut by 4 bases and J by 0 bases, with 8 bases left in between. The CDR3 sequence is 13 residues long. CDR3 sequence: CASSPDSSYEQYF. Here the CDR3 DNA reads TGCGCCAGCAGCCCGGACTCCTCCTACGAGCAGTACTTC.

This clone was found a few times. The chain couples TRBV5-1 to TRBJ1-2; 9 bases align to TRBD1. The CDR3 runs 14 residues. Germline V gene lookup returns CDR1 SGHRS and CDR2 YFSETQ. V lost 1 base, J lost 7 bases, and 5 bases stayed unmatched. The CDR3 spells CASSLSGQGRGYTF. Written as DNA, the CDR3 is TGCGCCAGCAGCTTGTCGGGACAGGGTCGTGGCTACACCTTC.